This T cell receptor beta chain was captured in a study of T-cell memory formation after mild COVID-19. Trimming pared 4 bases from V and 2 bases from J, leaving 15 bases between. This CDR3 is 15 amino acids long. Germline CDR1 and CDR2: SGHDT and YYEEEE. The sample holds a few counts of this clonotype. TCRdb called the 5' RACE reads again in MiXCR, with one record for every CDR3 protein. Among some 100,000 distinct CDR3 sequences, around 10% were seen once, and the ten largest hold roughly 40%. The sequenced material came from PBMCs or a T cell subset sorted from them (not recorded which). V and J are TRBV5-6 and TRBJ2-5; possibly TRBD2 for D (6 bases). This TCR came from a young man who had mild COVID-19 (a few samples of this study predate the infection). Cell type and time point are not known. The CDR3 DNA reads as TGTGCCAGCAGCGTCCCCTTAGCGGAACAAGAGACCCAGTACTTC. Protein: CASSVPLAEQETQYF.